This TCR beta chain is from a study of blood T cell repertoires in COVID-19. Study background: PBMCs, B-cell-depleted T cells, or T cells were the source of the cDNA or gDNA that made up the material.

V was clipped by 9 bases and J by 3 bases; unmatched bases: 5. This CDR3 has 14 residues. Germline V gives CDR1 SNHLY, CDR2 FYNNEI. Authors' data handling: It was from reference gene primer amplification that nucleated cell counts were estimated. Clones were read by immunoSEQ multiplex PCR, and TCRdb kept only the in-frame ones, dropping some. V and J calls and clone size come straight from that table; D and trimming were deduced from the DNA. The table has some 110,000 clones, roughly four fifths seen once. This TCR derives from a man between 65 and 80 years old with active or convalescent COVID-19. The genes are TRBV2 and TRBJ1-6; 7 bases agree with TRBD1. Material for sequencing was peripheral blood. The CDR3 coding sequence is TGTGCCAGTACCCCAGGGGGCTATAATTCACCCCTCCACTTT. It is translated as CASTPGGYNSPLHF.